One and the same sample provided the 14 T cell receptor beta chains below, sequenced in a study of vaccination and CD4 T cells after COVID-19. Cultured CD4+ T cell DNA was sequenced using the Oncomine TCR Beta short-read assay. TCRdb itself ran the PCR reads through MiXCR, one entry per CDR3 protein. The table includes about 18,000 distinct CDR3 sequences, 58% detected once. These TCRs' antigens remain unknown. Treatment of the sample: roughly 11-day PBMC culture with coronavirus spike peptide pools or control peptides (ViraFEST assay). Sequenced here: CD4+ T cells from blood, cultured in vitro, sampled before SARS-CoV-2 vaccination. These TCRs come from a human donor who had recovered from COVID-19.

The rearrangement joins TRBV7-2 to TRBJ2-3; the match to TRBD2 covers 8 bases. Germline lookup yields CDR1 SGHTA and CDR2 FQGNSA. The length of the CDR3 is 16 residues. Germline trimming cut 3 bases from V and 6 bases from J; bases unmatched to any gene: 11. CDR3 loop: CASSFSPGLDTDTQYF. Written as DNA, the CDR3 is TGTGCCAGCAGCTTCAGCCCGGGACTAGATACGGATACGCAGTATTTT.

This sequence joins TRBV20-1 and TRBJ2-1; D is unclear. Germline loops: CDR1 DFQATT, CDR2 SNEGSKA (reference sequence). Trimming pared 1 base from V and 0 bases from J, leaving 7 bases between. The CDR3 length is 14 residues. The CDR3, as DNA: TGCAGTGCTAGAGGACAAGTCTCCTACAATGAGCAGTTCTTC. Amino acids: CSARGQVSYNEQFF.

This chain joins TRBV7-2 and TRBJ2-2, with D perhaps matching TRBD1 or TRBD2 (6 bases each). This CDR3 is built from 14 residues. Trimming removed 0 bases from V and 7 bases from J, with 9 bases in between. Germline-derived CDR1 and CDR2 are SGHTA and FQGNSA. The chain's CDR3 is CASSLAAGHGELFF. DNA for the CDR3: TGTGCCAGCAGCTTAGCCGCGGGACACGGGGAGCTGTTTTTT.

J is TRBJ2-3 and V is TRBV5-4; D remains unclear. Germline CDR1 is SGHNT and CDR2 is YYREEE (reference sequence). With 3 bases removed from V and 2 bases from J, the gap between germline ends came to 4 bases. The CDR3 runs to 12 residues. The CDR3 here is CASSSVTDTQYF. CDR3 nucleotides: TGTGCCAGCAGCTCTGTCACAGATACGCAGTATTTT.

The CDR3 spells CASSYSASGSNQPQHF. In DNA, the CDR3 is TGTGCCAGCAGTTACTCGGCGTCCGGGAGCAATCAGCCCCAGCATTTT. The V and J genes are TRBV6-2 or TRBV6-3 and TRBJ1-5, with D hard to call. The CDR3 contains 16 residues. V lost 0 bases and J 1 base, leaving 10 bases between the germline ends. Germline V gives CDR1 MNHEY, CDR2 SVGEGT.

The V call is TRBV7-9, the J call TRBJ1-2; no definite D call. This CDR3 is 12 amino acids long. Germline V CDR1 and CDR2: SEHNR, FQNEAQ (reference sequence). Trimming removed 5 bases from V and 4 bases from J, with 8 bases in between. Written as DNA, the CDR3 is TGTGCCAGCAGCCGTCGGACCTATGGCTACACCTTC. Protein: CASSRRTYGYTF.

This chain links TRBV6-5 with TRBJ1-3; weak D call: TRBD1 (5 bases). Trimming stripped 0 bases from V and 4 bases from J, with 13 bases between. CDR1 is MNHEY and CDR2 is SVGAGI in the germline V gene. The CDR3 sequence is 16 residues long. CDR3 region: CASSYSFRGLGNTIYF. CDR3 nucleotides: TGTGCCAGCAGTTACTCCTTCCGGGGCCTAGGAAACACCATATATTTT.

The chain combines TRBV20-1 with TRBJ1-6, with 12 bases aligning to TRBD1. From germline, CDR1 is DFQATT and CDR2 SNEGSKA (reference sequence). This CDR3 has 18 amino acids. V shed 0 bases and J 9 bases; nucleotides not matched to a gene: 12. CDR3 coding DNA: TGCAGTGCTAGAGATCGGGACAGGGGGCCAATTTCTTCTTCACCCCTCCACTTT. It encodes CSARDRDRGPISSSPLHF.

The chain recombines TRBV11-2 with TRBJ2-2; 10 bases line up with TRBD2. J lost 6 bases, V lost 5 bases, and 3 bases had no gene match. This CDR3 region has 14 residues. Germline CDR1 reads SGHAT; CDR2 reads FQNNGV. Written as DNA, the CDR3 is TGTGCCAGCAGCGCGACTAGCGGGTCCGGGGAGCTGTTTTTT. It yields the protein CASSATSGSGELFF.

This rearrangement joins TRBV20-1 to TRBJ2-5; no firm D call. There are 13 residues in the CDR3. Germline CDR1 is DFQATT and CDR2 is SNEGSKA (reference sequence). V dropped 8 bases and J dropped 3 bases, with 16 bases sitting between them. The CDR3 is CSSVLGAKETQYF. In DNA form, the CDR3 reads TGCAGTTCGGTGTTGGGCGCTAAAGAGACCCAGTACTTC.

This rearrangement joins TRBV19 to TRBJ2-7, with 8 bases lining up with TRBD1. Germline loops: CDR1 LNHDA, CDR2 SQIVND (reference sequence). The CDR3 totals 13 residues. The J segment lost 7 bases and the V segment lost 10 bases, leaving 12 bases of the junction unmatched. This chain's CDR3 is CATMGTGQVEQYF. The CDR3 nucleotides read TGTGCCACGATGGGGACAGGCCAGGTGGAGCAGTACTTC.

J is TRBJ2-2 and V is TRBV2, with a possible D match to TRBD1 (5 bases). In germline, CDR1 is SNHLY, CDR2 FYNNEI. V was clipped by 7 bases and J by 0 bases, with 9 bases between them. This CDR3 has 14 amino acids. The CDR3 sequence is CASKGRANTGELFF. DNA for the CDR3: TGTGCCAGCAAGGGCAGGGCGAACACCGGGGAGCTGTTTTTT. The full variable domain, in which reference TRBV2 and TRBJ2-2 provide the parts outside the CDR3, is EPEVTQTPSHQVTQMGQEVILRCVPISNHLYFYWYRQILGQKVEFLVSFYNNEISEKSEIFDDQFSVERPDGSNFTLKIRSTKLEDSAMYFCASKGRANTGELFFGEGSRLTVL.

V usage is TRBV20-1 and J usage is TRBJ2-7, with TRBD2 matching over 14 bases. The ends lost 4 bases at V and 3 bases at J; junction bases unmatched: 8. Germline-derived CDR1 and CDR2 are DFQATT and SNEGSKA (reference sequence). The CDR3 totals 16 residues. The CDR3 loop is CSAISGTSGRIYEQYF. The DNA of the CDR3 is TGCAGTGCTATTTCCGGGACTAGCGGGAGAATCTACGAGCAGTACTTC.

The V call is TRBV15, the J call TRBJ1-5; 8 nucleotides line up with TRBD1. Looked up from germline, CDR1 is LNHNV and CDR2 is YYDKDF (reference sequence). CDR3 length equals 17 residues. V shed 0 bases and J 7 bases; nucleotides not matched to a gene: 11. CDR3 loop: CATSRDLETGDGQPQHF. CDR3 coding DNA: TGTGCCACCAGCAGAGATTTAGAGACAGGGGATGGCCAGCCCCAGCATTTT. The full variable domain, its missing parts supplied by reference TRBV15 and TRBJ1-5, is DAMVIQNPRYQVTQFGKPVTLSCSQTLNHNVMYWYQQKSSQAPKLLFHYYDKDFNNEADTPDNFQSRRPNTSFCFLDIRSPGLGDTAMYLCATSRDLETGDGQPQHFGDGTRLSIL.